Shown below are 5 T cell receptor beta chains from a single sample sequenced in a study of Graves' ophthalmopathy and Graves' hyperthyroidism. Scientists amplified the TCR beta CDR3 regions from RNA transcripts. RT-PCR was first run with HTBI primers, then multiplex PCR in a second round. Via MiXCR, TCRdb re-called the multiplex PCR reads, giving one row per CDR3 protein. The sample contains about 500,000 distinct CDR3 sequences, 35% to 40% of which appear only once. The sequenced sample consisted of peripheral blood or thyroid tissue (not recorded which). The receptors here all came from an adult man with Graves' hyperthyroidism.

This chain uses TRBV7-9 with TRBJ1-2; 12 bases match TRBD1. Germline V gene data show CDR1 as SEHNR and CDR2 as FQNEAQ (reference sequence). This CDR3 spans 17 amino acids. The V and J ends lost 3 bases and 0 bases, in that order; junction bases with no gene match: 5. CDR3 nucleotide sequence: TGTGCCAGCAGCTTCCGGGACAGGGGGCGAGCTAACTATGGCTACACCTTC. Translation gives CASSFRDRGRANYGYTF.

This clonotype was seen at least ten times. V is TRBV29-1 and J is TRBJ1-4, with D perhaps matching TRBD1 (6 bases). CDR1 is SQVTM, CDR2 ANQGSEA, per germline. V lost 6 bases and J 8 bases, leaving 19 bases between the germline ends. This CDR3 region has 14 residues. The CDR3 DNA reads TGCAGCGTGGATACAGGAAGGGGGGGCGAAAAACTGTTTTTT. It yields the protein CSVDTGRGGEKLFF.

This clonotype was observed many times. V and J are TRBV12-3 or TRBV12-4 and TRBJ1-5; D remains unclear. V was trimmed by 5 bases and J by 2 bases, leaving 7 bases between them. The CDR3 consists of 13 residues. CDR3 loop: CASSPSRNQPQHF. In DNA form, the CDR3 reads TGTGCCAGCAGTCCCTCGCGCAATCAGCCCCAGCATTTT.

This clonotype was seen repeatedly, ten times or more. J is TRBJ1-1 and V is TRBV2; D gene unclear. V lost 2 bases and J lost 0, with 4 bases in between. The CDR3 loop spans 13 amino acids. CDR1 and CDR2 from the germline V gene are SNHLY and FYNNEI. DNA for the CDR3: TGTGCCAGCAGTGAATCATTGAACACTGAAGCTTTCTTT. This translates into CASSESLNTEAFF.

This clonotype appeared a few times. V usage is TRBV7-9 and J usage is TRBJ2-3; perhaps TRBD2 as D (7 bases). This CDR3 is 12 amino acids long. V shed 7 bases and J shed 8 bases, with 13 bases lying between them. CDR1 and CDR2 from the germline V gene are SEHNR and FQNEAQ (reference sequence). The CDR3 spells CASNNREGTQYF. The CDR3 region has the DNA TGTGCCAGCAACAACAGGGAGGGTACGCAGTATTTT.